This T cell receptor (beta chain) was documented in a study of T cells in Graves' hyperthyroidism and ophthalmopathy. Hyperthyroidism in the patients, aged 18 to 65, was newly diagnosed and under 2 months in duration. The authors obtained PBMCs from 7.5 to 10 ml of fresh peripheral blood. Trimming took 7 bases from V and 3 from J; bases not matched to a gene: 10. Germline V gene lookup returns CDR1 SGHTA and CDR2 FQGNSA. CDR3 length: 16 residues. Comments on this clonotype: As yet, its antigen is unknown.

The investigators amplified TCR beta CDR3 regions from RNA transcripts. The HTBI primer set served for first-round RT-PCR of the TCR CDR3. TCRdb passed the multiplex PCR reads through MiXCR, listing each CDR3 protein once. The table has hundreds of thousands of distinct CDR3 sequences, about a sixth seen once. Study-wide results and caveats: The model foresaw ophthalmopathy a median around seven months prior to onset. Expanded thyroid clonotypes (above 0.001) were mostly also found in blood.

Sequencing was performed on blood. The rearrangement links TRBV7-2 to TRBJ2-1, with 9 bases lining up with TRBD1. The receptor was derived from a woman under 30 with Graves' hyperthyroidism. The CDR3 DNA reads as TGTGCCAGCACCACCGGGACAGGGACGGTCTACAATGAGCAGTTCTTC. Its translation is CASTTGTGTVYNEQFF.